This TCR beta chain was captured in a study of blood T cell repertoires in COVID-19. Study context: The United States, Italy and Spain supplied acute and convalescent COVID-19 samples. T cells, B-cell-depleted T cells, or PBMCs supplied cDNA or gDNA.

Source study methods: Reference gene primer amplification gave nucleated cell count estimates. Profiling relied on immunoSEQ multiplex PCR, and the TCRdb table lists in-frame clones only, not all of them. V, J and clone size are taken as reported in that table, and D and trimming were inferred from the DNA itself. This sample has 25,000 to 30,000 clones, with under 85% found just once. The sequenced material came from peripheral blood. The source of this sequence is an elderly woman with acute or convalescent COVID-19.

The chain's CDR3 is CASSPYLSGAGVSSTDTQYF. In DNA, the CDR3 is TGTGCCAGCTCACCCTACCTCTCTGGAGCGGGGGTTTCTAGCACAGATACGCAGTATTTT. The chain has TRBV18 and TRBJ2-3, with 8 bases fitting TRBD2. J gave up 0 bases and V 3 bases, and 17 bases lay outside the gene matches. Germline CDR1 KGHSH, CDR2 LQKENI. The CDR3 covers 20 residues.